Listed here are 31 T cell receptor beta chains from one sample, sequenced in a study of cytomegalovirus exposure and HLA in healthy donors. Both 60 Vbeta primers and 13 Jbeta primers went into the PCR. The table came from immunoSEQ multiplex PCR; TCRdb's copy has only in-frame clones and leaves some out. The table shows under 200,000 clones, with more than 60% occurring only once. Sequences were obtained from PBMCs. The receptors come from a female donor in good health and CMV-seronegative.

V and J are TRBV6-4 and TRBJ2-7, with D perhaps TRBD2 (5 bases). CDR3 length: 14 amino acids. Germline assignment: CDR1 MRHNA and CDR2 SNTAGT. V lost 6 bases and J 6 bases, leaving 18 bases between the germline ends. The CDR3 region has the DNA TGTGCCAGCAGCCAGGATTCGGAGGCCATCGAGCAGTACTTC. Encoded protein: CASSQDSEAIEQYF.

The chain has TRBV18 and TRBJ2-7; TRBD1 aligns across 7 bases. CDR1 and CDR2 from the germline V gene are KGHSH and LQKENI. The CDR3 spans 15 residues. The junction had 14 bases not matched to a gene; V was cut back by 5 bases and J by 7 bases. CDR3 nucleotide sequence: TGTGCCAGCTCAGCCCGGGACAGAACCTTTTCGGAGCAGTACTTC. The encoded protein is CASSARDRTFSEQYF.

The chain recombines TRBV9 with TRBJ1-3, with 9 bases aligning to TRBD1. The CDR3 totals 17 residues. Germline CDR1 SGDLS, CDR2 YYNGEE. Germline trimming cut 1 base from V and 4 bases from J; bases unmatched to any gene: 9. CDR3 DNA: TGTGCCAGCAGCGTACTCCCGACAGGGGGAGCAGGAAACACCATATATTTT. Translated: CASSVLPTGGAGNTIYF. The whole variable domain, filled in from reference TRBV9 and TRBJ1-3, reads DSGVTQTPKHLITATGQRVTLRCSPRSGDLSVYWYQQSLDQGLQFLIQYYNGEERAKGNILERFSAQQFPDLHSELNLSSLELGDSALYFCASSVLPTGGAGNTIYFGEGSWLTVV.

V gene TRBV7-2 combines with J gene TRBJ2-2, with 8 bases aligning to TRBD1. With 4 bases clipped from V and 6 bases from J, the junction kept 13 bases outside the gene matches. The germline V gene encodes CDR1 SGHTA and CDR2 FQGNSA. This CDR3 has 17 residues. CDR3 nucleotide sequence: TGTGCCAGCAGCTCAAGTATAGCGCAGGGGGCGGCCGGGGAGCTGTTTTTT. Translating it yields CASSSSIAQGAAGELFF.

The chain has TRBV20-1 and TRBJ1-2; tentative D call: TRBD1 (5 bases). Germline CDR1 DFQATT, CDR2 SNEGSKA (reference sequence). Trimming left V 7 bases short and J 12 bases short, with 18 bases between. This CDR3 has 11 residues. For the CDR3, the DNA is TGCAGTGGGGGAGGGACCGACTTAGACACCTTC. Protein sequence: CSGGGTDLDTF.

In this sample, this clone turned up a few times. This sequence joins TRBV5-1 and TRBJ2-5, with 8 bases fitting TRBD2. The CDR3 extends over 15 amino acids. CDR1 is SGHRS and CDR2 is YFSETQ in the germline V gene. V trimming: 4 bases; J trimming: 4 bases; junction bases outside the gene matches: 9. In DNA form, the CDR3 reads TGCGCCAGCAGCCCGGACTTGGCGGGGGGAGAGACCCAGTACTTC. The encoded protein is CASSPDLAGGETQYF.

V is TRBV7-9 and J is TRBJ1-1; D ambiguous. Germline V gene data show CDR1 as SEHNR and CDR2 as FQNEAQ (reference sequence). This CDR3 spans 16 amino acids. V was shortened by 3 bases and J by 1 base, with 15 bases between the two germline ends. CDR3 amino acids: CASSFDRRGGNTEAFF. Written as DNA, the CDR3 is TGTGCCAGCAGCTTCGACCGCCGAGGTGGGAACACTGAAGCTTTCTTT.

In the case of this clone: In the same sample, other DNA sequences code for this CDR3. The genes are TRBV5-1 and TRBJ1-4, with TRBD1 as a possible D gene (5 bases). This CDR3 has 16 amino acids. CDR1 and CDR2 (germline): SGHRS, YFSETQ. Trimming cost V 0 bases and J 4 bases, with 13 bases left between them. The CDR3 here is CASSLVVREGNEKLFF. As DNA, the CDR3 is TGCGCCAGCAGCTTGGTGGTCAGGGAGGGTAATGAAAAACTGTTTTTT.

This clone was recorded once. The chain has TRBV29-1 and TRBJ2-3, with 11 bases identical to TRBD2. CDR3 length: 15 amino acids. CDR1 is SQVTM, CDR2 ANQGSEA, per germline. The J segment lost 8 bases and the V segment lost 2 bases, leaving 9 bases of the junction unmatched. The CDR3 sequence is CSVESSGRALGTQYF. The CDR3 DNA follows: TGCAGCGTTGAAAGTAGCGGGAGGGCCCTGGGTACGCAGTATTTT.

The chain carries TRBV4-1 and TRBJ2-7; a possible D gene is TRBD2 (7 bases). Between the trimmed V and J ends, which lost 1 base and 7 bases, there was a span of 20 bases. The CDR3 is 16 residues long. Germline lookup yields CDR1 MGHRA and CDR2 YSYEKL. The CDR3 bases are TGCGCCAGCAGCCAAGCTTCCTGGGGGGGGCGAGGTGAGCAGTACTTC. Its protein is CASSQASWGGRGEQYF.

The chain employs TRBV30 and TRBJ1-2; the D gene is possibly TRBD1 (5 bases). CDR3 length: 11 amino acids. Between the trimmed V and J ends, which lost 2 bases and 6 bases, there was a span of 7 bases. CDR1 is GTSNPN, CDR2 SVGIG, per germline (reference sequence). CDR3 nucleotides: TGTGCCTGGAGTAGGGGCGATGGCTACACCTTC. Its translation: CAWSRGDGYTF. Full variable domain (remainder filled in from reference TRBV30 and TRBJ1-2): SQTIHQWPATLVQPVGSPLSLECTVEGTSNPNLYWYRQAAGRGLQLLFYSVGIGQISSEVPQNLSASRPQDRQFILSSKKLLLSDSGFYLCAWSRGDGYTFGSGTRLTVV.

This clone was seen a few times. Other DNA sequences in this specimen translate into the identical CDR3. This chain uses TRBV6-1 with TRBJ2-7; 10 positions match TRBD2. The germline V gene encodes CDR1 MNHNS and CDR2 SASEGT. The CDR3 loop spans 15 amino acids. Unmatched junction bases numbered 1, after V lost 1 base and J lost 1 base. CDR3 residues: CASSEGTSGSYEQYF. The CDR3 DNA sequence: TGTGCCAGCAGTGAAGGGACTAGCGGATCCTACGAGCAGTACTTC.

The gene calls are TRBV28 and TRBJ2-2; D remains unclear. The CDR3 is 11 residues long. CDR1 MDHEN and CDR2 SYDVKM come from the germline V gene. The V and J ends lost 5 bases and 7 bases respectively, with 5 bases between them. The CDR3 coding sequence is TGTGCCAGCAGTCCCGTCGGGGAGCTGTTTTTT. The encoded protein is CASSPVGELFF. Filled out from reference TRBV28 and TRBJ2-2, the complete variable domain reads DVKVTQSSRYLVKRTGEKVFLECVQDMDHENMFWYRQDPGLGLRLIYFSYDVKMKEKGDIPEGYSVSREKKERFSLILESASTNQTSMYLCASSPVGELFFGEGSRLTVL.

J is TRBJ1-5 and V is TRBV2; 10 bases align to TRBD1. Germline CDR1 reads SNHLY; CDR2 reads FYNNEI. With V trimmed by 5 bases and J by 5 bases, 3 bases remained unmatched. The CDR3 sequence is 14 residues long. The CDR3 region is CASSHDRGHQPQHF. CDR3 DNA: TGTGCCAGCAGTCACGACAGGGGGCATCAGCCCCAGCATTTT.

This clone was picked up a small number of times. This sequence joins TRBV18 and TRBJ2-5; 7 nucleotides match TRBD1. This CDR3 contains 18 residues. V shed 3 bases and J 0 bases; nucleotides not matched to a gene: 13. Germline V gene data show CDR1 as KGHSH and CDR2 as LQKENI. The CDR3 sequence is CASSPILTGTAYQETQYF. CDR3 in DNA: TGTGCCAGCTCACCGATACTGACAGGGACAGCGTACCAAGAGACCCAGTACTTC.

Note on this clone: The sample contains more than one DNA sequence encoding this CDR3. The chain couples TRBV4-1 to TRBJ2-1; TRBD2 is a possible D gene (5 bases). Germline V gene sequence: CDR1 MGHRA, CDR2 YSYEKL. This CDR3 is 14 amino acids long. Trimming left V 6 bases short and J 4 bases short, with 13 bases between. CDR3 coding DNA: TGCGCCAGCAGTCCGGACTGGGTTTACAATGAGCAGTTCTTC. It codes for CASSPDWVYNEQFF.

The CDR3 DNA is TGTGCCAGCAGCCGGACAGGGGGAGGCGAGCAGTACTTC. As protein: CASSRTGGGEQYF. This chain uses TRBV7-9 with TRBJ2-7; 10 bases line up with TRBD1. The trim removed 5 bases at V and 6 bases at J, leaving 4 bases unmatched. There are 13 residues in the CDR3. Per germline, CDR1 SEHNR and CDR2 FQNEAQ (reference sequence).

The chain has TRBV29-1 and TRBJ1-5, with D possibly TRBD1 on 6 matching bases. V was pared by 4 bases and J by 0 bases, with 19 bases between. This CDR3 comprises 17 residues. Germline CDR1 reads SQVTM; CDR2 reads ANQGSEA. DNA of the CDR3: TGCAGCGTTGTCCCCGGGAACAGGGATTATAGCAATCAGCCCCAGCATTTT. As protein: CSVVPGNRDYSNQPQHF.

This chain connects TRBV4-1 to TRBJ1-5; a weak D match, TRBD1 (6 bases). The length of the CDR3 is 16 residues. CDR1 and CDR2 (germline): MGHRA, YSYEKL. The V gene lost 1 base and the J gene lost 1 base, with 11 bases spanning the gap. In DNA form, the CDR3 reads TGCGCCAGCAGCCAAGTAGCAGGACAGAGCAATCAGCCCCAGCATTTT. It is translated as CASSQVAGQSNQPQHF.

This clone appeared once. The V and J genes are TRBV5-8 and TRBJ2-7, with 10 bases matching TRBD2. CDR1 is SGHTS and CDR2 is YDEGEE in the germline V gene. V shed 4 bases and J 2 bases; nucleotides not matched to a gene: 6. The CDR3 covers 15 residues. The CDR3 coding sequence is TGTGCCAGCAGCGCGGGACTAGCGAACACCTACGAGCAGTACTTC. It yields the protein CASSAGLANTYEQYF. The complete variable domain, with remaining parts taken from reference TRBV5-8 and TRBJ2-7, reads EAGVTQSPTHLIKTRGQQATLRCSPISGHTSVYWYQQALGLGLQFLLWYDEGEERNRGNFPPRFSGRQFPNYSSELNVNALELEDSALYLCASSAGLANTYEQYFGPGTRLTVT.

This clone was detected only a few times. This chain connects TRBV28 to TRBJ1-3; no reliable D call. There are 17 residues in the CDR3. In germline, CDR1 is MDHEN, CDR2 SYDVKM. Trimming shortened V by 4 bases and J by 0 bases, and 16 bases separated the two germline ends. The DNA of the CDR3 is TGTGCCAGCAGTTCCCGACGGAGGCTCAGCTCTGGAAACACCATATATTTT. It is translated as CASSSRRRLSSGNTIYF.

The chain employs TRBV6-5 and TRBJ1-1, with TRBD1 matching over 7 bases. J lost 10 bases, V lost 6 bases, and 14 bases had no gene match. The germline gives CDR1 MNHEY, CDR2 SVGAGI. This CDR3 is built from 14 residues. CDR3 sequence: CASSGLDRAHGAFF. In nucleotides, the CDR3 is TGTGCCAGCAGCGGCCTCGACAGGGCTCACGGAGCTTTCTTT.

The V gene is TRBV30, the J gene TRBJ2-5, with a possible D match to TRBD2 (5 bases). The CDR3 runs to 16 residues. The germline CDR1 and CDR2 sequences are GTSNPN and SVGIG (reference sequence). With 0 bases removed from V and 1 base from J, the gap between germline ends came to 15 bases. The CDR3: CAWSVIVGVSQETQYF. CDR3 in DNA: TGTGCCTGGAGTGTAATTGTGGGAGTCTCCCAAGAGACCCAGTACTTC. Complete variable domain (other parts from reference TRBV30 and TRBJ2-5): SQTIHQWPATLVQPVGSPLSLECTVEGTSNPNLYWYRQAAGRGLQLLFYSVGIGQISSEVPQNLSASRPQDRQFILSSKKLLLSDSGFYLCAWSVIVGVSQETQYFGPGTRLLVL.

J is TRBJ1-1 and V is TRBV7-2; possibly TRBD1 for D (5 bases). CDR3 size: 14 residues. V lost 1 base and J 0 bases, leaving 6 bases between the germline ends. Germline values: CDR1 SGHTA, CDR2 FQGNSA. The CDR3 here is CASSLGQLNTEAFF. The CDR3, as DNA: TGTGCCAGCAGCTTAGGACAGCTGAACACTGAAGCTTTCTTT. The complete variable domain, with remaining parts taken from reference TRBV7-2 and TRBJ1-1, reads GAGVSQSPSNKVTEKGKDVELRCDPISGHTALYWYRQSLGQGLEFLIYFQGNSAPDKSGLPSDRFSAERTGGSVSTLTIQRTQQEDSAVYLCASSLGQLNTEAFFGQGTRLTVV.

The V gene is TRBV6-1, the J gene TRBJ1-2, with 9 positions matching TRBD1. With V trimmed by 10 bases and J by 2 bases, 5 bases remained unmatched. This CDR3 has 13 residues. The V gene's germline CDR1 is MNHNS and CDR2 SASEGT. The CDR3 DNA follows: TGTGCCACTAGACAGGGGGTCAACTATGGCTACACCTTC. This translates into CATRQGVNYGYTF.

V usage is TRBV7-3 and J usage is TRBJ1-1, with 11 bases lining up with TRBD1. CDR3 length equals 14 residues. The germline gives CDR1 SGHTA, CDR2 FQGTGA. Germline trimming cut 2 bases from V and 6 bases from J; bases unmatched to any gene: 2. The CDR3 bases are TGTGCCAGCAGCTTAGGGGACAGGGGGGCTGAAGCTTTCTTT. This gives the protein CASSLGDRGAEAFF.

This chain links TRBV7-2 with TRBJ2-3, with 11 bases aligning to TRBD2. V dropped 8 bases and J dropped 2; count of bases not matched to a gene: 12. The CDR3 covers 17 residues. CDR1 SGHTA and CDR2 FQGNSA come from the germline V gene. CDR3 in DNA: TGTGCCAGCGGACGGCCCTCACTAGCGGGGGTCACAGATACGCAGTATTTT. Translation gives CASGRPSLAGVTDTQYF.

The V call is TRBV28, the J call TRBJ1-6, with D possibly being TRBD1 (5 bases). The CDR3 contains 15 residues. V shed 7 bases and J shed 5 bases, with 15 bases lying between them. CDR1 is MDHEN, CDR2 SYDVKM, per germline. CDR3 region: CASTPGGVDNSPLHF. The CDR3 nucleotides read TGTGCCAGCACCCCCGGAGGGGTGGATAATTCACCCCTCCACTTT.

This clone was seen just once. This rearrangement joins TRBV4-2 to TRBJ2-7, with 9 bases matching TRBD2. V was clipped by 0 bases and J by 5 bases; unmatched bases: 11. The CDR3 runs to 17 residues. From germline, CDR1 is LGHNA and CDR2 YNFKEQ. CDR3 nucleotides: TGTGCCAGCAGCCAAGAACCGGGAGGCGGGAGGGCGCACGAGCAGTACTTC. Its translation is CASSQEPGGGRAHEQYF.

This clone was detected only a few times. The rearrangement uses TRBV10-3 and TRBJ1-1, with a tentative D call TRBD1 (5 bases). The CDR3 is 14 residues long. Trimming removed 4 bases at V and 1 base at J, with 10 bases between. The germline V gene has CDR1 ENHRY and CDR2 SYGVKD. Here the CDR3 reads CAISGGFRNTEAFF. CDR3 nucleotide sequence: TGTGCCATCAGTGGGGGCTTTCGGAACACTGAAGCTTTCTTT.

The table lists this clone with a few counts. The chain has TRBV7-9 and TRBJ1-2; D uncertain. CDR3 length: 15 residues. V was pared by 3 bases and J by 0 bases, with 11 bases between. Per the germline V gene, CDR1 is SEHNR and CDR2 is FQNEAQ (reference sequence). CDR3 in DNA: TGTGCCAGCAGCTTTGTTACACTAGCTAACTATGGCTACACCTTC. It yields the protein CASSFVTLANYGYTF.